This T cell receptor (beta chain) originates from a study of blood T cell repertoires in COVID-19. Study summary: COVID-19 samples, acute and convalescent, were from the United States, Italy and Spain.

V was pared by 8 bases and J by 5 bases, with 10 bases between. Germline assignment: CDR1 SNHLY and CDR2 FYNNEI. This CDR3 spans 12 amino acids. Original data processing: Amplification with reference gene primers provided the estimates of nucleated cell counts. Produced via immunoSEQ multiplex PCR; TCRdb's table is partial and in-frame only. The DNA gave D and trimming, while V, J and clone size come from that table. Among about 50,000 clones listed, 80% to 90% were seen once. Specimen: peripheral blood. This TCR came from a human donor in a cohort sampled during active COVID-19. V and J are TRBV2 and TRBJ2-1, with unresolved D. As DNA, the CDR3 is TGTGCCAGCGCACCCCTAGACAATGAGCAGTTCTTC. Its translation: CASAPLDNEQFF.